The rows below give T cell receptor beta chains drawn from one sample of a study of T-cell reconstitution after alpha-beta-depleted transplantation in children. From the PCR reads, TCRdb called clonotypes with MiXCR, one entry per CDR3 protein. This sample has around 500,000 distinct CDR3 sequences, with 20% to 25% found just once. The sequencing here drew on PBMCs, mostly from graft donor cells, taken 360 days after TCRalphabeta/CD19-depleted stem cell transplant. The receptor source for this set is a boy in the first two years of life who had a stem cell transplant for acute myeloid leukemia, so the T cells may come from the graft donor. Each CDR3 is given with its conserved first and last residue. A D gene is named only where the DNA matches it firmly. Clone sizes are given selectively: once, few, many, or a class where the clone is expanded.

j_call: TRBJ2-2
clone_size: many
d_call: -
v_call: TRBV29-1
cdr3_nt: TGCAGCGTTGAAGATCTAGTAGGGTCCACCGGGGAGCTGTTTTTT
cdr3_aa: CSVEDLVGSTGELFF

j_call: TRBJ2-7
clone_size: -
d_call: TRBD1
v_call: TRBV4-3
cdr3_nt: TGCGCCAGCAGCCAAGGCAGGGGGCTATACGAGCAGTACTTC
cdr3_aa: CASSQGRGLYEQYF

j_call: TRBJ2-7
clone_size: -
d_call: -
v_call: TRBV20-1
cdr3_nt: TGCAGTGCTCGCCGAGGTGGGGGTGTCCTCTACGAGCAGTACTTC
cdr3_aa: CSARRGGGVLYEQYF

j_call: TRBJ1-6
clone_size: few
d_call: -
v_call: TRBV12-3/TRBV12-4
cdr3_nt: TGTGCCAGCAGTCTCCCGGCGGAAGCTTCACCCCTCCACTTT
cdr3_aa: CASSLPAEASPLHF

j_call: TRBJ2-1
clone_size: -
d_call: TRBD2
v_call: TRBV12-3/TRBV12-4
cdr3_nt: TGTGCCTGCAGTTTAGGGGCTAGCGGGGGGAGGAGCACCTACAATGAGCAGTTCTTC
cdr3_aa: CACSLGASGGRSTYNEQFF

j_call: TRBJ2-1
clone_size: few
d_call: TRBD2
v_call: TRBV20-1
cdr3_nt: TGCAGTGCTAGATCTCCCGGGACTAGCGGGGTGGATGAGCAGTTCTTC
cdr3_aa: CSARSPGTSGVDEQFF

j_call: TRBJ2-6
clone_size: few
d_call: -
v_call: TRBV18
cdr3_nt: TGTGCCAGCTCACCGGAGCGATTCGGCGTCTCTGGGGCCAACGTCCTGACTTTC
cdr3_aa: CASSPERFGVSGANVLTF

j_call: TRBJ1-5
clone_size: -
d_call: -
v_call: TRBV6-1
cdr3_nt: TGTGCCAGCAGTGAGCAGGATAGCAATCAGCCCCAGCATTTT
cdr3_aa: CASSEQDSNQPQHF

j_call: TRBJ2-3
clone_size: few
d_call: -
v_call: TRBV2
cdr3_nt: TGTGCCAGCAAAGCGAGCGGTGTCGCAGATACGCAGTATTTT
cdr3_aa: CASKASGVADTQYF

j_call: TRBJ2-1
clone_size: many
d_call: -
v_call: TRBV28
cdr3_nt: TGTGCCAGCACAACATTGAGGGGTGAGCAGTTCTTC
cdr3_aa: CASTTLRGEQFF

j_call: TRBJ2-7
clone_size: -
d_call: -
v_call: TRBV5-1
cdr3_nt: TGCGCCAGCAGCGCCCCGGACTTTGGCGAGCAGTACTTC
cdr3_aa: CASSAPDFGEQYF

j_call: TRBJ2-7
clone_size: few
d_call: TRBD1
v_call: TRBV4-3
cdr3_nt: TGCGCCAGCAGCCCGGACAGGGCTACCTACGAGCAGTACTTC
cdr3_aa: CASSPDRATYEQYF

j_call: TRBJ2-3
clone_size: -
d_call: -
v_call: TRBV11-2
cdr3_nt: TGTGCCAGCAGCTTTAGGGGTTTGGTCCGAGATACGCAGTATTTT
cdr3_aa: CASSFRGLVRDTQYF

j_call: TRBJ2-5
clone_size: few
d_call: TRBD2
v_call: TRBV7-2
cdr3_nt: TGTGCCAGCAGCTTAGCAGGACTAGCGGGGGGTCTGGGGACCCAGTACTTC
cdr3_aa: CASSLAGLAGGLGTQYF

j_call: TRBJ2-1
clone_size: few
d_call: TRBD2
v_call: TRBV6-5
cdr3_nt: TGTGCCAGCAGTTACGGGGGGGTTTACAATGAGCAGTTCTTC
cdr3_aa: CASSYGGVYNEQFF

j_call: TRBJ2-3
clone_size: many
d_call: -
v_call: TRBV29-1
cdr3_nt: TGCAGCGCCCCGGAAGGATGGATTGGCACAGATACGCAGTATTTT
cdr3_aa: CSAPEGWIGTDTQYF

j_call: TRBJ1-3
clone_size: -
d_call: -
v_call: TRBV6-1
cdr3_nt: TGTGCCAGCAGGCCGGTTTCGTCCGGGAACACCATATATTTT
cdr3_aa: CASRPVSSGNTIYF

j_call: TRBJ2-3
clone_size: -
d_call: TRBD2
v_call: TRBV20-1
cdr3_nt: TGCAGTGCCCTGGGACTAGCGGGGGGTGTGGATACGCAGTATTTT
cdr3_aa: CSALGLAGGVDTQYF

j_call: TRBJ2-4
clone_size: -
d_call: TRBD2
v_call: TRBV13
cdr3_nt: TGTGCCAGCAGCTTAGGGTTAGGCGGGGGAAACATTCAGTACTTC
cdr3_aa: CASSLGLGGGNIQYF

j_call: TRBJ2-4
clone_size: many
d_call: -
v_call: TRBV20-1
cdr3_nt: TGCAGTGCCATTCGACAGACGGACATTCAGTACTTC
cdr3_aa: CSAIRQTDIQYF

j_call: TRBJ1-4
clone_size: many
d_call: TRBD1
v_call: TRBV20-1
cdr3_nt: TGCAGTGCTCCCGGGACAGCAAATGAAAAACTGTTTTTT
cdr3_aa: CSAPGTANEKLFF

j_call: TRBJ2-1
clone_size: few
d_call: TRBD2
v_call: TRBV20-1
cdr3_nt: TGCAGTGCTATTCCAGCGGGAGAGCAGTTCTTC
cdr3_aa: CSAIPAGEQFF

j_call: TRBJ1-1
clone_size: few
d_call: -
v_call: TRBV12-3/TRBV12-4
cdr3_nt: TGTGCCAGCAGTTTACAGGGTGGGGGGTATGAAGCTTTCTTT
cdr3_aa: CASSLQGGGYEAFF

j_call: TRBJ1-1
clone_size: few
d_call: -
v_call: TRBV5-1
cdr3_nt: TGCGCCAGCAGCGGCAGGACAGAACGGCGCGGAGGGACTGAAGCTTTCTTT
cdr3_aa: CASSGRTERRGGTEAFF

j_call: TRBJ2-1
clone_size: -
d_call: -
v_call: TRBV10-3
cdr3_nt: TGTGCCATCAGTGAGTCCCGGGACTCAATATACAATGAGCAGTTCTTC
cdr3_aa: CAISESRDSIYNEQFF

j_call: TRBJ2-1
clone_size: -
d_call: -
v_call: TRBV7-2
cdr3_nt: TGTGCCAGCAGCCCAGTCGGTGGGGGCGGATACAATGAGCAGTTCTTC
cdr3_aa: CASSPVGGGGYNEQFF